This T cell receptor (beta chain) was recovered during a study of beta chain features in type 1 diabetes. As for the study in general: Comparable age, gender and cell yields were observed in patients relative to healthy donors. General study points: Reduced insertions and increased deletions marked VDJ junctions in type 1 diabetes patients. Among patients with Type 1 diabetes, TCRB CDR3s were moderately but significantly shorter in every one of the four CD4+ subsets.

Of note for this clone: Its target is unknown.

Approximately 100 mL of blood, on average, came from one heparinised draw per donor. CD45RO/CCR7/CD25/CD127/CD95/CD27 separated CD4+ naive, central memory, regulatory and stem cell-like memory cells by sorting. Looked up from germline, CDR1 is MNHEY and CDR2 is SVGAGI. This CDR3 contains 13 residues. V was trimmed by 6 bases and J by 7 bases, leaving 15 bases between them. Sequenced material consisted of expressed TCRB transcripts (all of the isolated RNA was reverse transcribed). Sequencing was performed with immunoSEQ multiplex PCR; in TCRdb, only in-frame clones are kept and a portion is missing. This repertoire shows 300,000 to 400,000 clones, approximately 9.9% found once; its top ten account for roughly 1%.

The source is a man aged 25 to 45 with type 1 diabetes. Sequencing input: central memory CD4+ T cells from blood. The chain uses TRBV6-5 and TRBJ2-5; no definite D call. CDR3 region: CASSPPYPRTQYF. The CDR3 DNA is TGTGCCAGCAGCCCGCCCTACCCGCGGACCCAGTACTTC.